These 17 T cell receptor beta chains came from one sample sequenced in a study of control samples from healthy donors and cancer patients (dated by TCRdb to the early 2020s). The method behind the library was the immunoSEQ multiplex PCR assay. The clones in this table, taken by TCRdb from immuneACCESS, are in-frame only. Not every clone is retained; where verified, under half of the shortfall comes from an unresolved V gene, and the cause of the rest is unknown. Recorded for this sample are tens of thousands of clones; over 75% of them occurred a single time. Under 2.5% of the sample is taken by the ten largest. The sequenced sample was PBMCs. The receptor set was obtained from a woman aged 45-65 years with head and neck cancer.

The chain employs TRBV19 and TRBJ2-1; D is tentatively TRBD1 or TRBD2 (5 bases each). This CDR3 is 13 amino acids long. Looked up from germline, CDR1 is LNHDA and CDR2 is SQIVND (reference sequence). The V end was cut by 6 bases, the J end by 9 bases, with 15 bases between. As DNA, the CDR3 is TGTGCCAGTAGCTCACAAGCGAGGGGTGAGCAGTTCTTC. Its translation is CASSSQARGEQFF. Variable domain in full (rest from reference TRBV19 and TRBJ2-1): DGGITQSPKYLFRKEGQNVTLSCEQNLNHDAMYWYRQDPGQGLRLIYYSQIVNDFQKGDIAEGYSVSREKKESFPLTVTSAQKNPTAFYLCASSSQARGEQFFGPGTRLTVL.

This sequence joins TRBV28 and TRBJ2-7; D could derive from TRBD1 or TRBD2 (6 bases each). Germline-derived CDR1 and CDR2 are MDHEN and SYDVKM. The CDR3 runs to 13 residues. With 3 bases removed from V and 5 bases from J, the gap between germline ends came to 11 bases. The CDR3 nucleotides are TGTGCCAGCAGTTTCGGGGGCCTGAACGAGCAGTACTTC. It translates to CASSFGGLNEQYF. Filled out from reference TRBV28 and TRBJ2-7, the complete variable domain reads DVKVTQSSRYLVKRTGEKVFLECVQDMDHENMFWYRQDPGLGLRLIYFSYDVKMKEKGDIPEGYSVSREKKERFSLILESASTNQTSMYLCASSFGGLNEQYFGPGTRLTVT.

This sequence joins TRBV19 and TRBJ2-1, with 7 bases lining up with TRBD1. The CDR3 has 13 amino acids. From germline, CDR1 is LNHDA and CDR2 SQIVND (reference sequence). After removal of 9 bases from V and 0 bases from J, the junction contained 2 bases not matched to a gene. In nucleotides, the CDR3 is TGTGCCAGCCAGGGGGACTCCTACAATGAGCAGTTCTTC. Its translation is CASQGDSYNEQFF.

The V call is TRBV3-1 (or the pseudogene TRBV3-2), the J call TRBJ1-3; D is perhaps TRBD1 (5 bases). The CDR3 has 18 residues. V gave up 4 bases and J gave up 0 bases, with 19 bases separating them. The germline V gene encodes CDR1 LGHDT and CDR2 YNNKEL (reference sequence). DNA for the CDR3: TGTGCCAGCAGCCCCCGGGGGAGAGCTAGTGGCTCTGGAAACACCATATATTTT. Translating gives CASSPRGRASGSGNTIYF.

The rearrangement uses TRBV7-2 and TRBJ2-1; 13 bases are a match to TRBD2. The CDR3 extends over 16 amino acids. Germline V lookup: CDR1 SGHTA, CDR2 FQGNSA. J lost 4 bases, V lost 6 bases, and 6 bases had no gene match. This CDR3 is CASRRTSGGLYNEQFF. The CDR3 coding sequence is TGTGCCAGCAGACGGACTAGCGGGGGACTTTACAATGAGCAGTTCTTC.

This chain connects TRBV28 to TRBJ2-7, with D unclear. The V gene's germline CDR1 is MDHEN and CDR2 SYDVKM. V lost 5 bases and J lost 8, with 7 bases in between. The CDR3 loop spans 10 amino acids. The CDR3 sequence is CASSGSKQYF. DNA for the CDR3: TGTGCCAGCAGTGGGTCAAAGCAGTACTTC.

Here the CDR3 DNA reads TGCGCCAGCAGCCCTTCCGGACTAGCGGGGAACACCGGGGAGCTGTTTTTT. Translation: CASSPSGLAGNTGELFF. This chain links TRBV5-1 with TRBJ2-2; 11 nucleotides line up with TRBD2. CDR3 length: 17 residues. The J segment lost 1 base and the V segment lost 4 bases, leaving 6 bases of the junction unmatched. CDR1 SGHRS and CDR2 YFSETQ come from the germline V gene.

This chain connects TRBV5-5 to TRBJ2-2, with 11 bases lining up with TRBD2. Per germline, CDR1 SGHKS and CDR2 YYEKEE (reference sequence). The CDR3 is 16 residues long. Germline trimming cut 4 bases from V and 2 bases from J; bases unmatched to any gene: 4. The CDR3 nucleotides are TGTGCCAGCAGCGCCCTAGCGGGGGGAAACACCGGGGAGCTGTTTTTT. Translating it yields CASSALAGGNTGELFF.

The count of this clone is one. This sequence joins TRBV9 and TRBJ2-2; D tentatively reads TRBD1 or TRBD2 (5 bases each). The V end was cut by 4 bases, the J end by 3 bases, with 16 bases between. The CDR3 is 16 residues long. The V gene's germline CDR1 is SGDLS and CDR2 YYNGEE. Written as DNA, the CDR3 is TGTGCCAGCAGCTCACACCCGGGGCAGTACACCGGGGAGCTGTTTTTT. Translation gives CASSSHPGQYTGELFF.

This chain connects TRBV11-2 to TRBJ1-5; D is unclear. From germline, CDR1 is SGHAT and CDR2 FQNNGV. This CDR3 has 13 amino acids. V lost 1 base and J 8 bases, leaving 9 bases between the germline ends. CDR3 DNA: TGTGCCAGCAGCTTAGGGTCGAGGGAGCCCCAGCATTTT. Residues: CASSLGSREPQHF.

The chain links TRBV30 to TRBJ1-5, with D unresolved. The V gene's germline CDR1 is GTSNPN and CDR2 SVGIG (reference sequence). V lost 1 base and J lost 3, with 13 bases in between. The length of the CDR3 is 15 residues. The CDR3 spells CAWSGLGSNNQPQHF. CDR3 coding DNA: TGTGCCTGGAGTGGGTTAGGGTCTAACAATCAGCCCCAGCATTTT.

The CDR3 region has the DNA TGTGCCAGCAGCCCCTGGACTAGCGGGGGGGCCGGGGAGCAGTTCTTC. This translates into CASSPWTSGGAGEQFF. The chain links TRBV7-8 to TRBJ2-1; 15 positions match TRBD2. The CDR3 is made up of 16 amino acids. CDR1 is SGHVS and CDR2 is FQNEAQ in the germline V gene. The junction had 9 bases not matched to a gene; V was cut back by 5 bases and J by 10 bases.

The chain employs TRBV7-9 and TRBJ2-5; maybe TRBD2 (6 bases). The V and J ends lost 6 bases and 3 bases respectively, with 23 bases between them. Per the germline V gene, CDR1 is SEHNR and CDR2 is FQNEAQ (reference sequence). The CDR3 runs to 17 residues. The CDR3 DNA follows: TGTGCCAGCAGTCACCTCCCGGTACTAGCAAAAGAAGAGACCCAGTACTTC. It codes for CASSHLPVLAKEETQYF.

This chain joins TRBV29-1 and TRBJ1-1; D possibly corresponds to TRBD1 (5 bases). The CDR3 extends over 13 amino acids. Germline-derived CDR1 and CDR2 are SQVTM and ANQGSEA. V was pared by 5 bases and J by 7 bases, with 17 bases between. DNA of the CDR3: TGCAGCGTTAGACCCGGGGGAGGGATTGAAGCTTTCTTT. It specifies CSVRPGGGIEAFF.

The V call is TRBV7-7, the J call TRBJ2-2; possibly TRBD1 for D (5 bases). V lost 1 base, J lost 7 bases, and 10 bases lay in between. The length of the CDR3 is 14 residues. The germline gives CDR1 SSHAT, CDR2 FNYEAQ (reference sequence). CDR3 protein: CASSLVQGNGELFF. The CDR3 nucleotides are TGTGCCAGCAGCTTAGTCCAGGGTAACGGGGAGCTGTTTTTT.

The rearrangement uses TRBV3-1 (or the pseudogene TRBV3-2) and TRBJ1-1; 9 nucleotides align to TRBD1. V was pared by 4 bases and J by 6 bases, with 9 bases of the junction left unmatched. CDR3 length: 15 residues. Germline assignment: CDR1 LGHDT and CDR2 YNNKEL (reference sequence). CDR3 amino acids: CASSPSRTGAPEAFF. DNA of the CDR3: TGTGCCAGCAGCCCCAGCAGGACAGGGGCCCCTGAAGCTTTCTTT.

The rearrangement uses TRBV30 and TRBJ1-4, with 9 bases that match TRBD1. The CDR3 is 13 residues long. V shed 2 bases, J shed 7 bases, and the junction held 2 bases outside the gene matches. CDR1 GTSNPN and CDR2 SVGIG come from the germline V gene (reference sequence). DNA for the CDR3: TGTGCCTGGAGTCCGGACAGGGGTGAAAAACTGTTTTTT. Residues: CAWSPDRGEKLFF.